One and the same sample provided the 25 T cell receptor beta chains below, sequenced in a study of beta chain features in type 1 diabetes (dated by TCRdb to 2017 to 2018). Libraries were built with the immunoSEQ multiplex PCR assay. The entire amount of isolated RNA was reverse transcribed using the High Capacity cDNA Reverse Transcription Kit, so the sequenced TCRB transcripts were expressed ones. TCRdb carries this immuneACCESS record with in-frame sequences only. Its versions omit some clonotypes, under half of them owing to an unresolved V gene in the studies checked, with the rest unexplained. This sample lists 300,000 or so clones; roughly 8% were detected once. Together, the top ten hold less than 0.45% of the sample. The sequencing input was central memory CD4+ T cells from blood. Every receptor here comes from a woman younger than 35 in good health.

This clone was counted only a few times. The chain couples TRBV9 to TRBJ2-1; D gene uncertain. V dropped 3 bases and J dropped 4 bases, with 14 bases sitting between them. This CDR3 region has 15 residues. Germline V gives CDR1 SGDLS, CDR2 YYNGEE. CDR3 residues: CASSALTQAYNEQFF. CDR3 in DNA: TGTGCCAGCAGCGCTTTGACTCAAGCATACAATGAGCAGTTCTTC.

This clone was counted between two and nine times. The chain combines TRBV7-2 with TRBJ2-7; no firm D call. V was trimmed by 5 bases and J by 6 bases, leaving 17 bases between them. Germline CDR1 reads SGHTA; CDR2 reads FQGNSA. The CDR3 extends over 14 amino acids. The CDR3 coding sequence is TGTGCCAGCAGCCCTGCCCGGGCCGTGGGCGAGCAGTACTTC. Amino acid sequence: CASSPARAVGEQYF.

The CDR3, as DNA: TGTGCCAGCAGTTACGTGGATACGCAGTATTTT. Encoded protein: CASSYVDTQYF. V usage is TRBV6-5 and J usage is TRBJ2-3; D is unresolved. CDR3 length: 11 residues. The V gene lost 2 bases and the J gene lost 6 bases, with 3 bases spanning the gap. Germline V gene data show CDR1 as MNHEY and CDR2 as SVGAGI.

J is TRBJ2-7 and V is TRBV6-5; D is perhaps TRBD2 (6 bases). CDR1 is MNHEY and CDR2 is SVGAGI in the germline V gene. The CDR3 spans 14 residues. Trimming removed 2 bases at V and 4 bases at J, with 12 bases between. The CDR3 loop reads CASSYARREYEQYF. The CDR3 DNA sequence: TGTGCCAGCAGTTACGCCCGGAGGGAGTACGAGCAGTACTTC.

There are a few counts of this clone. This rearrangement joins TRBV7-9 to TRBJ2-3, with D unclear. V lost 8 bases, J lost 5 bases, and 17 bases lay in between. The CDR3 runs 14 residues. Germline lookup yields CDR1 SEHNR and CDR2 FQNEAQ (reference sequence). DNA for the CDR3: TGTGCCAGCCCTAGAAAGCTAGACCAAGATACGCAGTATTTT. It is translated as CASPRKLDQDTQYF. Using reference TRBV7-9 and TRBJ2-3 for the parts outside the CDR3, the full variable domain is DTGVSQNPRHKITKRGQNVTFRCDPISEHNRLYWYRQTLGQGPEFLTYFQNEAQLEKSRLLSDRFSAERPKGSFSTLEIQRTEQGDSAMYLCASPRKLDQDTQYFGPGTRLTVL.

This clone turned up a few times. The rearrangement uses TRBV5-1 and TRBJ1-2; 9 bases match TRBD1. This CDR3 contains 15 residues. V lost 4 bases to trimming and J lost 2 bases; unmatched junction nucleotides: 6. The germline gives CDR1 SGHRS, CDR2 YFSETQ. The CDR3 region is CASSAEDRGNYGYTF. The CDR3 bases are TGCGCCAGCAGCGCAGAGGACAGGGGAAACTATGGCTACACCTTC. The complete variable domain, with remaining parts taken from reference TRBV5-1 and TRBJ1-2, reads KAGVTQTPRYLIKTRGQQVTLSCSPISGHRSVSWYQQTPGQGLQFLFEYFSETQRNKGNFPGRFSGRQFSNSRSEMNVSTLELGDSALYLCASSAEDRGNYGYTFGSGTRLTVV.

This clone was seen a handful of times. The same CDR3 is also encoded by other DNA sequences in this sample. The chain recombines TRBV27 with TRBJ2-5, with 8 nucleotides matching TRBD1. Germline CDR1 MNHEY, CDR2 SMNVEV (reference sequence). The CDR3 is 13 residues long. The junction had 2 bases not matched to a gene; V was cut back by 5 bases and J by 3 bases. The CDR3 DNA reads TGTGCCAGCAGTCGGGACAGGAAAGAGACCCAGTACTTC. Its protein product is CASSRDRKETQYF.

In its sample, this clone was seen many times. The rearrangement links TRBV25-1 to TRBJ2-5; no definite D call. The CDR3 runs to 14 residues. Germline CDR1 and CDR2: MGHDK and SYGVNS. Trimming cost V 1 base and J 5 bases, with 11 bases left between them. CDR3 sequence: CASSESMFRETQYF. The CDR3 region has the DNA TGTGCCAGCAGTGAATCAATGTTCCGCGAGACCCAGTACTTC. Variable domain in full (rest from reference TRBV25-1 and TRBJ2-5): EADIYQTPRYLVIGTGKKITLECSQTMGHDKMYWYQQDPGMELHLIHYSYGVNSTEKGDLSSESTVSRIRTEHFPLTLESARPSHTSQYLCASSESMFRETQYFGPGTRLLVL.

This clone was detected only a few times. The chain combines TRBV28 with TRBJ2-7, with a possible D match to TRBD1 (6 bases). The length of the CDR3 is 14 residues. V was trimmed by 2 bases and J by 3 bases, leaving 11 bases between them. Germline V CDR1 and CDR2: MDHEN, SYDVKM. The CDR3 sequence: CASSLLGQNYEQYF. The CDR3 region has the DNA TGTGCCAGCAGTTTACTGGGACAAAACTACGAGCAGTACTTC.

The rearrangement uses TRBV7-8 and TRBJ2-2, with TRBD2 matching over 10 bases. This CDR3 comprises 20 residues. From germline, CDR1 is SGHVS and CDR2 FQNEAQ. J lost 4 bases, V lost 3 bases, and 17 bases had no gene match. CDR3 bases: TGTGCCAGCAGCTTCCTCCCCCCTTCAGCGGGAGGGCCGGGCACCGGGGAGCTGTTTTTT. Amino acid sequence: CASSFLPPSAGGPGTGELFF.

The chain links TRBV16 to TRBJ1-5; possible D gene TRBD1, 5 bases. There are 17 residues in the CDR3. The germline gives CDR1 KGHSY, CDR2 FQNENV. The V gene lost 4 bases and the J gene lost 0 bases, with 16 bases spanning the gap. The CDR3 sequence: CASSPQSGGTSNQPQHF. The DNA for the CDR3 is TGTGCCAGCAGCCCCCAGTCTGGGGGGACTAGCAATCAGCCCCAGCATTTT.

This chain links TRBV6-4 with TRBJ1-2; 8 bases fit TRBD1. Germline trimming cut 6 bases from V and 2 bases from J; bases unmatched to any gene: 14. CDR3 length equals 17 residues. Looked up from germline, CDR1 is MRHNA and CDR2 is SNTAGT. CDR3 in DNA: TGTGCCAGCAGGCCCCAGGGGGCAAGTCGCCAGAACTATGGCTACACCTTC. Amino acid sequence: CASRPQGASRQNYGYTF.

In this sample, this clone turned up many times. This chain joins TRBV10-3 and TRBJ2-5; D ambiguous. The CDR3 totals 9 residues. The germline CDR1 and CDR2 sequences are ENHRY and SYGVKD. Trimming took 8 bases from V and 2 from J, leaving 0 bases between them. Written as DNA, the CDR3 is TGTGCCATCCAAGAGACCCAGTACTTC. Translating it yields CAIQETQYF.

This rearrangement joins TRBV7-2 to TRBJ2-7; D is perhaps TRBD2 (5 bases). This CDR3 spans 15 amino acids. Germline V gives CDR1 SGHTA, CDR2 FQGNSA. The V end was cut by 1 base, the J end by 4 bases, with 14 bases between. In DNA, the CDR3 is TGTGCCAGCAGCTTAGAGAGAGGGAGTACGTACGAGCAGTACTTC. The encoded protein is CASSLERGSTYEQYF.

This clone showed up just a few times. The CDR3 loop is CASSHQGGVETQYF. The CDR3 DNA sequence: TGTGCCAGCAGCCATCAGGGTGGGGTTGAGACCCAGTACTTC. The rearrangement uses TRBV9 and TRBJ2-5; TRBD1 might be the D (5 bases). The CDR3 has 14 residues. In germline, CDR1 is SGDLS, CDR2 YYNGEE. V dropped 4 bases and J dropped 5 bases, with 15 bases sitting between them.

A few counts support this clone. The chain is built from TRBV11-2 and TRBJ1-4; D uncertain. V gave up 5 bases and J gave up 3 bases, with 13 bases separating them. Germline CDR1 is SGHAT and CDR2 is FQNNGV. The CDR3 extends over 15 amino acids. The CDR3: CASSTEGGPNEKLFF. The CDR3 DNA reads TGTGCCAGCAGCACAGAGGGAGGACCTAATGAAAAACTGTTTTTT.

This clone was counted a few times. The chain combines TRBV29-1 with TRBJ2-4; 8 bases agree with TRBD2. This CDR3 has 16 amino acids. Germline V CDR1 and CDR2: SQVTM, ANQGSEA. V dropped 4 bases and J dropped 0; count of bases not matched to a gene: 8. The CDR3 nucleotides read TGCAGCGTTGGTAGCGGGGACACGCTAGCCAAAAACATTCAGTACTTC. It codes for CSVGSGDTLAKNIQYF.

This clone was observed a handful of times. This rearrangement joins TRBV19 to TRBJ2-7; TRBD1 might be the D (6 bases). The CDR3 totals 15 residues. In germline, CDR1 is LNHDA, CDR2 SQIVND (reference sequence). Trimming cost V 4 bases and J 5 bases, with 18 bases left between them. CDR3 amino acids: CASSNPGTLPHEQYF. Here the CDR3 DNA reads TGTGCCAGTAGTAACCCGGGGACATTACCGCACGAGCAGTACTTC.

In its sample, this clone was seen a few times. The chain carries TRBV5-4 and TRBJ1-1; 9 positions match TRBD1. Per germline, CDR1 SGHNT and CDR2 YYREEE (reference sequence). J gave up 1 base and V 0 bases, and 16 bases lay outside the gene matches. CDR3 length equals 20 residues. The CDR3 spells CASSLAYGQGNRRKNTEAFF. The CDR3 DNA sequence: TGTGCCAGCAGCTTGGCCTATGGACAGGGGAACCGTAGGAAGAACACTGAAGCTTTCTTT.

This clone was counted between two and nine times. The genes are TRBV7-3 and TRBJ2-1; 13 bases match TRBD2. J lost 9 bases, V lost 2 bases, and 7 bases had no gene match. The CDR3 is made up of 16 amino acids. Germline V gene lookup returns CDR1 SGHTA and CDR2 FQGTGA. CDR3 region: CASSLQTSGRAGEQFF. CDR3 in DNA: TGTGCCAGCAGCTTACAAACTAGCGGGAGGGCCGGTGAGCAGTTCTTC.

There are a few counts of this clone. CDR3 DNA: TGTGCCAGCAAGGGGGGAAATGGAATCTCCTACGAGCAGTACTTC. Protein sequence: CASKGGNGISYEQYF. The J gene is TRBJ2-7, the V gene TRBV27; either TRBD1 or TRBD2 may fit D (6 bases each). Per germline, CDR1 MNHEY and CDR2 SMNVEV (reference sequence). V was clipped by 7 bases and J by 0 bases, with 16 bases between them. CDR3 size: 15 residues.

This clone was seen a handful of times. The chain has TRBV4-2 and TRBJ2-1; perhaps TRBD2 as D (6 bases). Germline-derived CDR1 and CDR2 are LGHNA and YNFKEQ. CDR3 length: 15 amino acids. V lost 3 bases, J lost 5 bases, and 14 bases lay in between. The CDR3 is CASSQWGTSDNEQFF. The CDR3 DNA follows: TGTGCCAGCAGCCAGTGGGGGACTTCGGACAATGAGCAGTTCTTC.

This clone was detected once. V is TRBV2 and J is TRBJ2-7; 9 bases align to TRBD1. CDR3 length equals 15 residues. Trimming took 6 bases from V and 1 from J; bases not matched to a gene: 7. CDR1 is SNHLY, CDR2 FYNNEI, per germline. Here the CDR3 reads CASSAGTGRSYEQYF. The CDR3 DNA reads TGTGCCAGCAGCGCCGGGACAGGGCGATCCTACGAGCAGTACTTC. Looking up the rest from reference TRBV2 and TRBJ2-7 gives the full variable domain: EPEVTQTPSHQVTQMGQEVILRCVPISNHLYFYWYRQILGQKVEFLVSFYNNEISEKSEIFDDQFSVERPDGSNFTLKIRSTKLEDSAMYFCASSAGTGRSYEQYFGPGTRLTVT.

The chain links TRBV7-2 to TRBJ1-1, with 7 bases matching TRBD1. The CDR3 is made up of 13 amino acids. V lost 5 bases and J lost 7; bases outside the gene matches: 7. Per germline, CDR1 SGHTA and CDR2 FQGNSA. The DNA of the CDR3 is TGTGCCAGCAGCCTGTACAGGGGTATTGAAGCTTTCTTT. Encoded protein: CASSLYRGIEAFF.

This clone occurred a few times. The chain has TRBV5-6 and TRBJ2-6; 9 bases align to TRBD1. Per the germline V gene, CDR1 is SGHDT and CDR2 is YYEEEE. The CDR3 extends over 17 amino acids. Germline trimming cut 4 bases from V and 1 base from J; bases unmatched to any gene: 6. The DNA of the CDR3 is TGTGCCAGCAGCAGGACAGGGGACTATTCTGGGGCCAACGTCCTGACTTTC. It codes for CASSRTGDYSGANVLTF.